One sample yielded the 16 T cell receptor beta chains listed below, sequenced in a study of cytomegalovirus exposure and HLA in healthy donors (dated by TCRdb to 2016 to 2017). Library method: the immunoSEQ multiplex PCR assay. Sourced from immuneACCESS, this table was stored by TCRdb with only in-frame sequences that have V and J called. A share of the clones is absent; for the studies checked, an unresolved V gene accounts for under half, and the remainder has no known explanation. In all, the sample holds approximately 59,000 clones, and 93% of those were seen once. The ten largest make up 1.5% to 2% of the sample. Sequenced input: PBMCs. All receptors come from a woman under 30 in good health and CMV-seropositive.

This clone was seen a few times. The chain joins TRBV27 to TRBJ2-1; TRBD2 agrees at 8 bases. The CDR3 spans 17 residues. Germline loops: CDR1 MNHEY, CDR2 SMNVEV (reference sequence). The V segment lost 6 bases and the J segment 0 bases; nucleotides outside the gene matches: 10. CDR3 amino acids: CASSSVRGGRSYNEQFF. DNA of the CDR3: TGTGCCAGCAGCTCCGTCCGCGGGGGGCGCTCCTACAATGAGCAGTTCTTC.

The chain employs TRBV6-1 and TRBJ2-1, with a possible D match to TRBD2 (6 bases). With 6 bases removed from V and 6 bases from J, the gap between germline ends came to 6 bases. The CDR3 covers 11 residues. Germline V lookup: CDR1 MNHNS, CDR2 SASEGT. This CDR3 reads CASRTSNEQFF. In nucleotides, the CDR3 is TGTGCCAGCAGGACTAGCAATGAGCAGTTCTTC.

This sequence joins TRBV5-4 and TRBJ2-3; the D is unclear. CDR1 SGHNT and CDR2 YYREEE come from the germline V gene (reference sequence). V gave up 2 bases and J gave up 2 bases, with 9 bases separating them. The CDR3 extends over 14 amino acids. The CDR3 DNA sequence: TGTGCCAGCAGCTTAGTATCGGTCACAGATACGCAGTATTTT. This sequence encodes CASSLVSVTDTQYF.

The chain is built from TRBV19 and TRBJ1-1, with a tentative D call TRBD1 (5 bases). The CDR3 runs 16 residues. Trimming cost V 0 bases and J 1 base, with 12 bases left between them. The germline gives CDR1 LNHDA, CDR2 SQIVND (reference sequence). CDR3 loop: CASSIDGRGWNTEAFF. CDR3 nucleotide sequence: TGTGCCAGTAGTATAGACGGGAGGGGTTGGAACACTGAAGCTTTCTTT. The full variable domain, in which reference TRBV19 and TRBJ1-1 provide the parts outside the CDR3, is DGGITQSPKYLFRKEGQNVTLSCEQNLNHDAMYWYRQDPGQGLRLIYYSQIVNDFQKGDIAEGYSVSREKKESFPLTVTSAQKNPTAFYLCASSIDGRGWNTEAFFGQGTRLTVV.

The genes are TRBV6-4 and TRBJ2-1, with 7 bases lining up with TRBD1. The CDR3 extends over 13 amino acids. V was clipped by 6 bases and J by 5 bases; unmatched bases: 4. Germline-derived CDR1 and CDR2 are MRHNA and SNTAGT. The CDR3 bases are TGTGCCAGCAGACAGGGGCAGGACAATGAGCAGTTCTTC. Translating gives CASRQGQDNEQFF.

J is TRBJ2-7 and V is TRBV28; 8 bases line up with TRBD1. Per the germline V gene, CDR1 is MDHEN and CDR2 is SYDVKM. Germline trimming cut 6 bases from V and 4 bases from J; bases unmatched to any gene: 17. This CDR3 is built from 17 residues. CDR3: CASSLGKGPGQVYEQYF. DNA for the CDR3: TGTGCCAGCAGCCTTGGGAAGGGACCGGGACAGGTGTACGAGCAGTACTTC. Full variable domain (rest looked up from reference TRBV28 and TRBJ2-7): DVKVTQSSRYLVKRTGEKVFLECVQDMDHENMFWYRQDPGLGLRLIYFSYDVKMKEKGDIPEGYSVSREKKERFSLILESASTNQTSMYLCASSLGKGPGQVYEQYFGPGTRLTVT.

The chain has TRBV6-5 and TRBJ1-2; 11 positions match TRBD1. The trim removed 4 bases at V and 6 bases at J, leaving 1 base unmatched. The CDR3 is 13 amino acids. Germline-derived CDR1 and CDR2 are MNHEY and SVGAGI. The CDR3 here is CASSWTGGNGYTF. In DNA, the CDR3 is TGTGCCAGCAGTTGGACAGGGGGCAATGGCTACACCTTC.

The CDR3: CASSPSRGTQPQHF. Written as DNA, the CDR3 is TGTGCCAGCTCACCTTCCAGGGGAACTCAGCCCCAGCATTTT. The chain recombines TRBV18 with TRBJ1-5, with a possible D match to TRBD1 (6 bases). CDR1 and CDR2 from the germline V gene are KGHSH and LQKENI. The CDR3 spans 14 residues. V was clipped by 3 bases and J by 6 bases, with 12 bases between them.

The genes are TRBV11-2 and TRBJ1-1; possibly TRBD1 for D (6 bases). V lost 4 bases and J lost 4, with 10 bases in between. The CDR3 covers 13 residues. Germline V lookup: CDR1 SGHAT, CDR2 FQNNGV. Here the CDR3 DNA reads TGTGCCAGCAGCTCGAAAGGGGGCACTGAAGCTTTCTTT. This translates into CASSSKGGTEAFF.

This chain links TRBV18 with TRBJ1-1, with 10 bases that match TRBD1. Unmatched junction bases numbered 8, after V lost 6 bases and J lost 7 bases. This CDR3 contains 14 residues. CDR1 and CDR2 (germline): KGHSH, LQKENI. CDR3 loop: CASSKTGGLDEAFF. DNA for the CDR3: TGTGCCAGCTCGAAGACAGGGGGCTTGGATGAAGCTTTCTTT.

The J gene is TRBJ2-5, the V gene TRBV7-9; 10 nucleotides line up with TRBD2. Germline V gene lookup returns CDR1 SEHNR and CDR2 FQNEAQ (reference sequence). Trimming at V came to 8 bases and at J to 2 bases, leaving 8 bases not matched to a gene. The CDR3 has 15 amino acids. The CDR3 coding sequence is TGTGCCAGCGAGGAGCGGGGGGGTTTACAAGAGACCCAGTACTTC. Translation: CASEERGGLQETQYF.

The CDR3 DNA is TGTGCTAGTGGTTTGGGCACGGGCTCTGGAAACACCATATATTTT. Translating gives CASGLGTGSGNTIYF. This sequence joins TRBV12-5 and TRBJ1-3, with D unclear. CDR3 length: 15 amino acids. Trimming took off 1 base at V and 0 bases at J, with 7 bases between the two ends. Germline assignment: CDR1 LGHNT and CDR2 FRNRAP.

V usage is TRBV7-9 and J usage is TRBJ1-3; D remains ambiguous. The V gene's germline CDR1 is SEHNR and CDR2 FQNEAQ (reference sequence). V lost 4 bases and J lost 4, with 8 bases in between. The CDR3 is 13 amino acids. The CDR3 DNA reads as TGTGCCAGCAGCTCATTAGTCGGAAACACCATATATTTT. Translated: CASSSLVGNTIYF.

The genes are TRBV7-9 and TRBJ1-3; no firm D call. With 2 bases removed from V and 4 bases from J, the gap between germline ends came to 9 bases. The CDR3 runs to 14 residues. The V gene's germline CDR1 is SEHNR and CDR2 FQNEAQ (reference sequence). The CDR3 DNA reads TGTGCCAGCAGCTTATTAGATCGAGGAAACACCATATATTTT. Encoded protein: CASSLLDRGNTIYF.

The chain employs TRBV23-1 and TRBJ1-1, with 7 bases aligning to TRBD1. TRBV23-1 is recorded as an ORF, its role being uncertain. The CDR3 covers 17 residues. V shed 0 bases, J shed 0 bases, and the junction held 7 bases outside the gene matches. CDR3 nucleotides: TGCGCCAGCAGTCAATCGGGGACAGCTATTATGAACACTGAAGCTTTCTTT. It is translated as CASSQSGTAIMNTEAFF.

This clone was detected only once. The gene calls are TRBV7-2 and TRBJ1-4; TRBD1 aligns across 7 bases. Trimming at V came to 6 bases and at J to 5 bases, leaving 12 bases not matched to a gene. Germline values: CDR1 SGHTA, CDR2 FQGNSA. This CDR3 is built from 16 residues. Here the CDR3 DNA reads TGTGCCAGCAGTCGAACCGGGACAGCGATAAATGAAAAACTGTTTTTT. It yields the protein CASSRTGTAINEKLFF. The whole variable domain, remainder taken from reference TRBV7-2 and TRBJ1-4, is GAGVSQSPSNKVTEKGKDVELRCDPISGHTALYWYRQSLGQGLEFLIYFQGNSAPDKSGLPSDRFSAERTGGSVSTLTIQRTQQEDSAVYLCASSRTGTAINEKLFFGSGTQLSVL.